The entry below describes one T cell receptor beta chain. The specificity of this receptor is unknown. The record has no base qualities; no much larger clone is one base away. The CDR3 regions of human TCRbeta chains were analyzed by immunosequencing. The original methods were these. Repertoire TCRs were checked for matches against a reference library of SARS-CoV-2-specific TCRs that had been generated using the MIRA antigen-specificity platform. Breadth meant the fraction of unique TCRs that were SARS-CoV-2-associated, whereas depth meant the fraction of total T cells that were SARS-CoV-2-associated. Using the MIRA data, each spike-specific TCR was mapped to the spike region that the TCR reacts to and placed in a CD4 or CD8 class. Log10-transformed breadth and depth values were compared by one-way ANOVA with Sidak's multiple comparisons tests. The source is immuneACCESS, and TCRdb retained only in-frame sequences with V and J called. Part of the clones is not carried over; for the studies checked, unresolved V genes explain less than half of this, and the remainder is unexplained. V, J and clone size are taken as reported in that table, and D and trimming were inferred from the DNA itself. Within this sample are about 160,000 clones, with 94% of them counted one time only. The ten largest clonotypes hold 4% to 5.5% of the sample.

These data belong to a study of T cell responses to AZD1222 COVID-19 vaccine (dated by TCRdb to about 2021). Notes on the research overall: TCR sequencing was performed for more than 230 trial participants, of whom around 200 were given two doses of AZD1222 and approximately 26 were given two doses of MenACWY control vaccine. Trial participants were enrolled into age subgroups of 18-55, 56-69 and 70-plus years, which contained 148, 28 and 57 TCR-sequenced participants, respectively.

The junction carries 24 bases between V and J, which are trimmed by 6 bases and 3 bases respectively. The CDR3 covers 17 residues, taking in both the cysteine and the phenylalanine. Just CDR3 DNA is preserved here, 51 bases in frame from base 1. The germline V gene (reference sequence) sets CDR1 to LNHDA and CDR2 to SQIVND. General study outcomes and caveats: Participants were mostly white British, with more females than males. The authors suggested clonal diversity may have been underestimated. CD4 TCRs associated with the vaccine covered the entire spike protein, and the dominant responses were in regions 160-218 and 743-854. The 56-69-year group was small, and its depth increase did not reach significance, likely because of low power. After two AZD1222 doses, both the breadth and the depth of spike-specific TCRs were significantly higher than at day 0 and than in MenACWY recipients. Because no samples from the day 14 peak response were available, repertoires could be characterized only after the peak T cell response. Only a handful of AZD1222 recipients were SARS-CoV-2 seropositive at baseline, limiting conclusions about previously exposed vaccinees. Reportedly, almost half of the unique spike-specific TCRs recognized epitopes lying outside the regions that are mutated in the B.1.351 and B.1.1.7 variants.

In the paper's terms, the time point label means: about 28 days (+/-7) after the second vaccine dose. AZD1222 recipients whose second dose came at about 4 weeks and those whose second dose came at about 12 weeks were combined into one group, since spike-specific TCR depth and breadth did not differ between the two schedules. Vaccinee samples came from UK trials COV001 and COV002, including a single-blind randomized controlled phase 2/3 trial of AZD1222 (ChAdOx1 nCoV-19) in healthy adults. For TCRbeta chain sequencing, PBMC samples from trial participants were taken at day 0 and at day 28 after the second dose.

The sequence derives from an adult who received the AZD1222 COVID-19 vaccine. Here the sequenced sample was peripheral blood, taken 28 days after the second AZD1222 dose. The sequence is built from TRBV19 and TRBJ2-7, and possibly TRBD2, on 7 matching bases. The CDR3 loop reads CASRLSEGGPNNYEQYF. The DNA sequence follows: TGTGCCAGTAGGCTCTCAGAGGGGGGGCCGAATAACTACGAGCAGTACTTC.